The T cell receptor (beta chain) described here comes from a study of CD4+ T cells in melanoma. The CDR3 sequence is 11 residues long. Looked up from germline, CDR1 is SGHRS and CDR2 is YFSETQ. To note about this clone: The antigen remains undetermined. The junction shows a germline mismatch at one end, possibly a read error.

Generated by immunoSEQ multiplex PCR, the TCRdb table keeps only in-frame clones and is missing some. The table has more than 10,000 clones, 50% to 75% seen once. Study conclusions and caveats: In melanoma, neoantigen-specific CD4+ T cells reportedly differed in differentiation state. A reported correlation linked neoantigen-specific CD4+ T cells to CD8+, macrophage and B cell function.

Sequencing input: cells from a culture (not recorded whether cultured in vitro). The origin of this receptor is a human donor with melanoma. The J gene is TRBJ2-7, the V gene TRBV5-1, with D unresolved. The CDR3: CASSFDGRGPF. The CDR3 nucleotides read TGCGCCAGCAGCTTCGACGGAAGAGGACCCTTC.